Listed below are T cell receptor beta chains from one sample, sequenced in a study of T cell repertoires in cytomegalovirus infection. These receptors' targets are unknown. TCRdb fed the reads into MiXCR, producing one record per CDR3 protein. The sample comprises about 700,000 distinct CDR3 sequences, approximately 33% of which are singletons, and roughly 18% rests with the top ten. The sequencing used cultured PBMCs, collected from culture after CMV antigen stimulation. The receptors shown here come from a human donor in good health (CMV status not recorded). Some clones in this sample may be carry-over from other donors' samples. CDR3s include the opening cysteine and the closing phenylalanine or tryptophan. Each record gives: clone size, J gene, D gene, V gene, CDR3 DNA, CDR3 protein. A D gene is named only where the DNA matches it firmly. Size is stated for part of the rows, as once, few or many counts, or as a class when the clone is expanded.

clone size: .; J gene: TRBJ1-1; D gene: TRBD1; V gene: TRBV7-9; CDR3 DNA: TGTGCCAGCAGGATCGGGACAGGGGGCTCGGGCACTGAAGCTTTCTTT; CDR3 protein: CASRIGTGGSGTEAFF
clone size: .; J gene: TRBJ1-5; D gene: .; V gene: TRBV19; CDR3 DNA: TGTGCCAGTAGTATTCGGGGTCCGGGCCATCAGCCCCAGCATTTT; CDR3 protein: CASSIRGPGHQPQHF
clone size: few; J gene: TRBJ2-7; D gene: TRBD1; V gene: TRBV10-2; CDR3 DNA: TGCGCCAGCAGTGAGGGGACAGGCAGTAATCTCGCGGAGCAGTACTTC; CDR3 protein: CASSEGTGSNLAEQYF
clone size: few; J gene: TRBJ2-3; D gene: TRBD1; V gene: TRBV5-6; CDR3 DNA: TGTGCCAGCAGCCCCGGGACAGAATCCACAGATACGCAGTATTTT; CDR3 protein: CASSPGTESTDTQYF
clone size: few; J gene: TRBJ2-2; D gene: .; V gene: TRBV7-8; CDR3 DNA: TGTGCCAGCAGCCACCTTAAGGCGAGGACCGGGGAGCTGTTTTTT; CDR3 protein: CASSHLKARTGELFF
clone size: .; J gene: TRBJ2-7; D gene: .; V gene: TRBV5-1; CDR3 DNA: TGCGCCAGCAGATTTGGGGTTTCCAGGCAAACCTACGAGCAGTACTTC; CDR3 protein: CASRFGVSRQTYEQYF
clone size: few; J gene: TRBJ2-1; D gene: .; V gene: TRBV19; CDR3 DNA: TGTGCCAGTAGTATACAGGAGTACAATGAGCAGTTCTTC; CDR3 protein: CASSIQEYNEQFF
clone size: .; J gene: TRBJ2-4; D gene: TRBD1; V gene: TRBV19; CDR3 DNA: TGTGCCAGTAGTACGGACAGGGGGTTTGCCAAAAACATTCAGTACTTC; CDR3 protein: CASSTDRGFAKNIQYF
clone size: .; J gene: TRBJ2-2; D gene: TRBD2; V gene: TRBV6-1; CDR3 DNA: TGTGCCAGCAGTGACGTACTAGCGATGAGCACCGGGGAGCTGTTTTTT; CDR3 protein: CASSDVLAMSTGELFF
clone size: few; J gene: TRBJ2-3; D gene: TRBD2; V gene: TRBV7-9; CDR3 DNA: TGTGCCAGCAGCTACCGGGCGGGGGGGGTTGCAGATACGCAGTATTTT; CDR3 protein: CASSYRAGGVADTQYF
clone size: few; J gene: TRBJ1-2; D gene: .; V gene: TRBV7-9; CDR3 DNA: TGTGCCAGCAGCTTAGTTCCATTGGGGTTCGCTAACTATGGCTACACCTTC; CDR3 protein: CASSLVPLGFANYGYTF
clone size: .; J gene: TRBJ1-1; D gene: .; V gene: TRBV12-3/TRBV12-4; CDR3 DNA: TGTGCCAGCGGGCCTCTTGGGGGAGTGAACACTGAAGCTTTCTTT; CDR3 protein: CASGPLGGVNTEAFF
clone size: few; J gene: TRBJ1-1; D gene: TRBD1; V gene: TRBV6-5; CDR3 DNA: TGTGCCAGCAGTTTGGACAGGTTCGCTGAAGCTTTCTTT; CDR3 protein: CASSLDRFAEAFF
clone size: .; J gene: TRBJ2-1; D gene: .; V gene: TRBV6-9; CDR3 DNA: TGTGCCTCCAGCCTGGGGCAGGAACCCCACAATGAGCAGTTCTTC; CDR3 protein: CASSLGQEPHNEQFF
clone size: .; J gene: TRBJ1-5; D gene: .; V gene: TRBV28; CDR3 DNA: TGTGCCAGCAATGATGGTGTGACCGAAACCTATAGCAATCAGCCCCAGCATTTT; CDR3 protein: CASNDGVTETYSNQPQHF
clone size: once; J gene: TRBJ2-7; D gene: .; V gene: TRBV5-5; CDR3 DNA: TGTGCCAGCAGCTTGGGGGCAGGGAAGACCTACGAGCAGTACTTC; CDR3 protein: CASSLGAGKTYEQYF
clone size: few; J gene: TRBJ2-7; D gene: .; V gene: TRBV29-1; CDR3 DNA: TGCAGCGTTGCACCCGACATGGGCGAGCAGTACTTC; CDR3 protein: CSVAPDMGEQYF
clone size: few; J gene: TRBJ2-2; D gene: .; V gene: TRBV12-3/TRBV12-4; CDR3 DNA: TGTGCCAGCAGCGCGAGCGGGAACACCGGGGAGCTGTTTTTT; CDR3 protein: CASSASGNTGELFF
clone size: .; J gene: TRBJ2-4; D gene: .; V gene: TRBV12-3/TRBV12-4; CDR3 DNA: TGTGCCAGCAGCCCGACCCGGGGAATCGTTTCTATTCAGTACTTC; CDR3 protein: CASSPTRGIVSIQYF
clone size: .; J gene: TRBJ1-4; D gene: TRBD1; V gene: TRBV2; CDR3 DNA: TGTGCCAGCAGTGTAGCCTTGACAGGGCAGAGAGAAAAACTGTTTTTT; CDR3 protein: CASSVALTGQREKLFF
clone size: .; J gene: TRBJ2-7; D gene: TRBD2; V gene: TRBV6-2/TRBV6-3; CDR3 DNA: TGTGCCAGCAGCTTCGGACTAGCGGGCCGGCAGATCTACGAGCAGTACTTC; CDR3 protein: CASSFGLAGRQIYEQYF
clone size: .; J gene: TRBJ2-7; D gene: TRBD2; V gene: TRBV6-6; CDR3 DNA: TGTGCCAGCAGACGAACTAGCGCACCCTACGAGCAGTACTTC; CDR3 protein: CASRRTSAPYEQYF
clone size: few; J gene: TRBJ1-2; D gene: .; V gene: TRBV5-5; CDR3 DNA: TGTGCCAGCAGCCTTGGGACAATGGATGGCTACACCTTC; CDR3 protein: CASSLGTMDGYTF
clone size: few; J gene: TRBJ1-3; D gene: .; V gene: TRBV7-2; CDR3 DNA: TGTGCCAGCACCGGGGCGCCGGGAAACACCATATATTTT; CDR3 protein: CASTGAPGNTIYF
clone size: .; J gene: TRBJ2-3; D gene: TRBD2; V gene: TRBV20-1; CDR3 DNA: TGCAGTGCTAGCTTCGGACTAGCGGAATACACAGATACGCAGTATTTT; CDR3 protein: CSASFGLAEYTDTQYF
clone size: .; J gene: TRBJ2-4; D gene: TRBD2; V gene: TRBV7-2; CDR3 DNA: TGTGCCAGCAGCACCCGACTAACGGGGGGAAACAGTCAGTACTTC; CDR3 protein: CASSTRLTGGNSQYF
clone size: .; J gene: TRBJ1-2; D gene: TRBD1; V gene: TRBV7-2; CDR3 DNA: TGTGCCAGCAGCTTAACGGGACAGGGGATCTTTCACTATGGCTACACCTTC; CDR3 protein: CASSLTGQGIFHYGYTF
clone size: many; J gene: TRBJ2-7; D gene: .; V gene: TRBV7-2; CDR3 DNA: TGTGCCAGCAGCTTAGCCCCCCCTTGGGCAGGGAGCTCCTACGAGCAGTACTTC; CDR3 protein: CASSLAPPWAGSSYEQYF
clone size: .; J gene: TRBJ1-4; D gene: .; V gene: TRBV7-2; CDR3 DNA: TGTGCCAGCAGCCCTAGACAGATCTCTAATGAAAAACTGTTTTTT; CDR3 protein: CASSPRQISNEKLFF
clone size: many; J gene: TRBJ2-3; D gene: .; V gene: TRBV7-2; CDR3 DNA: TGTGCCAGCAGCCCAACTCCGGGCCCCGATACGCAGTATTTT; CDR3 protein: CASSPTPGPDTQYF
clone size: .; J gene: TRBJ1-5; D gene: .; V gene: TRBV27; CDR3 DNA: TGTGCCAGCAGTGCGGCAGGGAGGTTGAGTCAGCCCCAGCATTTT; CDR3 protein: CASSAAGRLSQPQHF
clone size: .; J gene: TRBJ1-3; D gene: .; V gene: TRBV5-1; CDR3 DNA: TGCGCCAGCAGCATTGACACCTCTGGAAACACCATATATTTT; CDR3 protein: CASSIDTSGNTIYF
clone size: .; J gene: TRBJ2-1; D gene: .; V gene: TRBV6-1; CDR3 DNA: TGTGCCAGCAGTGAAGTAAGTGCCAGGGGCAATGAGCAGTTCTTC; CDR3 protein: CASSEVSARGNEQFF
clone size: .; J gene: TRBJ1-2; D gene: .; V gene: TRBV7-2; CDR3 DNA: TGTGCCAGCAGCTCAACAGGTCCCAGGGGCTACACCTTC; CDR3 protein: CASSSTGPRGYTF
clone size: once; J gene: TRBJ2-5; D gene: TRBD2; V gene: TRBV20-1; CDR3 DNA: TGCAGTGCTAGAACTAGCGGGACTGTCGAGACCCAGTACTTC; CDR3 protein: CSARTSGTVETQYF
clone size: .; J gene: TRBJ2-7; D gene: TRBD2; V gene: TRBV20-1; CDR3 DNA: TGCAGTGTAGGGACTAGCGGGATATCTACTGCCGAGCAGTACTTC; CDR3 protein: CSVGTSGISTAEQYF
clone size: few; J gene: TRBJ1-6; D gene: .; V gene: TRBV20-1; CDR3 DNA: TGCAGTGCCGAGCGGGGAGGGGTGAATTCACCCCTCCACTTT; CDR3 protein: CSAERGGVNSPLHF
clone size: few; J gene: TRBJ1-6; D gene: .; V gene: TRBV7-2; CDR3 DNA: TGTGCCAGCAGCTTAAGGGTGGGCGATTCACCCCTCCACTTT; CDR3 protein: CASSLRVGDSPLHF
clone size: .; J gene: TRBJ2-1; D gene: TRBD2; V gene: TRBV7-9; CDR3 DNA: TGTGCCAGCAGCCCGACTAGCGGGAAGACCTACAATGAGCAGTTCTTC; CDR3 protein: CASSPTSGKTYNEQFF
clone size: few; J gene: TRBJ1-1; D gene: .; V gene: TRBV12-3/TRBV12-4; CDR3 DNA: TGTGCCAGCAGCCTACAGGTTCGAACTGAAGCTTTCTTT; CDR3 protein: CASSLQVRTEAFF
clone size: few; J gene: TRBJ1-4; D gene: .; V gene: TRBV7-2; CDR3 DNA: TGTGCCAGCACTCTAACCCACAGCTCTGGAAAACTGTTTTTT; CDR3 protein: CASTLTHSSGKLFF
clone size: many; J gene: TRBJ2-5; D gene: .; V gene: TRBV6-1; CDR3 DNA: TGTGCCAGCAGTGGGGGGTTAGTGGGCCCAGAGACCCAGTACTTC; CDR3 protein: CASSGGLVGPETQYF
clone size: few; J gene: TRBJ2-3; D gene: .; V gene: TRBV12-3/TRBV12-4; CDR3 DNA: TGTGCCAGCAGCTATGACAGGCCGAGCACAGATACGCAGTATTTT; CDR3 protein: CASSYDRPSTDTQYF
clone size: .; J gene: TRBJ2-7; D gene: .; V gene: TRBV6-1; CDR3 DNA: TGTGCCAGCAGCAGATCGACACATTCAGAGCAGTACTTC; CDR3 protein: CASSRSTHSEQYF
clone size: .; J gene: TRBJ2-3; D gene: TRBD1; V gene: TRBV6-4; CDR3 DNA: TGTGCCAGCAGTCTCCGACAGGGTGGCACAGATACGCAGTATTTT; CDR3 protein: CASSLRQGGTDTQYF
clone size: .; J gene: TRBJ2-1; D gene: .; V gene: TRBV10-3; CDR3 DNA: TGTGCCATCAGTGCCCGGACTATTCTTGAGCAGTTCTTC; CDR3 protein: CAISARTILEQFF
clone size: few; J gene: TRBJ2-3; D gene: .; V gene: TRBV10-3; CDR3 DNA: TGTGCCATCAGTGAGTCCGACCCCCTAGCGAGCACAGATACGCAGTATTTT; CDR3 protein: CAISESDPLASTDTQYF
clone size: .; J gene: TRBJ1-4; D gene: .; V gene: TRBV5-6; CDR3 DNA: TGTGCCAGCAGCCCGGACCCCCATGAGAGTGAAAAACTGTTTTTT; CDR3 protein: CASSPDPHESEKLFF
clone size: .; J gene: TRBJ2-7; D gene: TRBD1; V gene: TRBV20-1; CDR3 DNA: TGCAGTGCAGGGGACAGAAGATTCCACGAGCAGTACTTC; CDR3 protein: CSAGDRRFHEQYF
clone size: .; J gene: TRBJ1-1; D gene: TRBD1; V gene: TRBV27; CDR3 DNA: TGTGCCAGCAGGTTCTCGGCCGACAGGGAAACTGAAGCTTTCTTT; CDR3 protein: CASRFSADRETEAFF
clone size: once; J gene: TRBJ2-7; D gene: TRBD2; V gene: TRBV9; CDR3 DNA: TGTGCCAGCAGCGTAGAGGGACTACCTGCCTACGAGCAGTACTTC; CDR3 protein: CASSVEGLPAYEQYF
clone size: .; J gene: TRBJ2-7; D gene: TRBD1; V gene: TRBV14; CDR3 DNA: TGTGCCAGCAGCCCCACCGGGACAGGGTTAAGCTACGAGCAGTACTTC; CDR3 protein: CASSPTGTGLSYEQYF
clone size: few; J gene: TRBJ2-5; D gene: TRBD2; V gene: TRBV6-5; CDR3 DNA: TGTGCCAGCAGTTACTCGACGGGCGGGGGAGGGGAGACCCAGTACTTC; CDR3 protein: CASSYSTGGGGETQYF
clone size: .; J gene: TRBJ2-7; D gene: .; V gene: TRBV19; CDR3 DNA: TGTGCCAGTAGTACGTTTAGGGGGATTTCCTACGAGCAGTACTTC; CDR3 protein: CASSTFRGISYEQYF
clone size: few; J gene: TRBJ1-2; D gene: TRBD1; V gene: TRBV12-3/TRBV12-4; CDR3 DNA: TGTGCCAGCAGTTTAGCGGGGACAGGGGCTTACACCTTC; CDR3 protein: CASSLAGTGAYTF
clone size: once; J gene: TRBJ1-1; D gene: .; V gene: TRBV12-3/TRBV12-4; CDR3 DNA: TGTGCCAGCGGCCCAGGGAACACTGAAGCTTTCTTT; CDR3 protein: CASGPGNTEAFF
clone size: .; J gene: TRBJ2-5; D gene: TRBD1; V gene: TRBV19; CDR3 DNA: TGTGCCAGTAGAAGGACAGGGGGCCAAGAGACCCAGTACTTC; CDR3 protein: CASRRTGGQETQYF
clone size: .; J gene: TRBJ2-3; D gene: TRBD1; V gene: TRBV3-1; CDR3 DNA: TGTGCCAGCAGCCAAGACCCGGGACAGGGGGCAGATACGCAGTATTTT; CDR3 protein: CASSQDPGQGADTQYF